This record concerns one T cell receptor (beta chain) sequence. Its antigen is undetermined. The data were produced by immunoSEQ multiplex PCR, yet TCRdb's version contains in-frame clones alone and is incomplete. The sample includes about 82,000 clones, 70% to 90% seen only once; the top ten take approximately 6.5%. Any history of autoimmune disease or systemic immunosuppression disqualified patients. The data were obtained in a study of OX40 agonist ivuxolimab in advanced cancers. General study results and limits: Clonal expansion from baseline to week 6 occurred in both CD4+ and CD8+ T cells.

The sequences come from CD4+ or CD8+ T cells sorted from blood, collected in a trial of the OX40 agonist ivuxolimab. The receptor was isolated from an adult with an advanced solid tumor such as melanoma, head and neck, liver or kidney cancer.

CDR3 amino acids: CASRRAANYGYTF. The CDR3 region has the DNA TGCGCCAGCAGACGTGCAGCTAACTATGGCTACACCTTC. This sequence joins TRBV5-1 and TRBJ1-2; unclear D gene. V shed 5 bases and J shed 0 bases, with 8 bases lying between them. From germline, CDR1 is SGHRS and CDR2 YFSETQ. This CDR3 spans 13 amino acids.